The 15 T cell receptor beta chains below were found in one sample sequenced in a study of cytomegalovirus exposure and HLA in healthy donors. 60 Vbeta and 13 Jbeta primers were used in PCR. Data came from immunoSEQ multiplex PCR; TCRdb stores just in-frame clones and leaves some out. The sample holds 95,000 to 110,000 clones, 73% seen once. Sample: PBMCs. The source of these receptors is a man aged 25 to 40 in good health and CMV-seronegative.

The chain is built from TRBV19 and TRBJ2-1; D is ambiguous. The germline CDR1 and CDR2 sequences are LNHDA and SQIVND (reference sequence). V lost 1 base to trimming and J lost 9 bases, with 16 bases between them. The length of the CDR3 is 15 residues. The CDR3 sequence: CASSIGSKPFFEQFF. For the CDR3, the DNA is TGTGCCAGTAGTATAGGGAGCAAACCCTTCTTTGAGCAGTTCTTC. Supplemented by reference TRBV19 and TRBJ2-1, the full variable domain reads DGGITQSPKYLFRKEGQNVTLSCEQNLNHDAMYWYRQDPGQGLRLIYYSQIVNDFQKGDIAEGYSVSREKKESFPLTVTSAQKNPTAFYLCASSIGSKPFFEQFFGPGTRLTVL.

The rearrangement links TRBV5-1 to TRBJ2-6; TRBD2 matches at 10 bases. Germline V gene data show CDR1 as SGHRS and CDR2 as YFSETQ. The CDR3 totals 18 residues. After removal of 4 bases from V and 0 bases from J, the junction contained 7 bases not matched to a gene. CDR3 nucleotide sequence: TGCGCCAGCAGCAGAGGACTAGCGGTTCTCTCTGGGGCCAACGTCCTGACTTTC. Amino acid sequence: CASSRGLAVLSGANVLTF.

The chain links TRBV10-1 to TRBJ1-6; TRBD1 matches 9 bases. J lost 9 bases, V lost 6 bases, and 9 bases had no gene match. The CDR3 is made up of 15 amino acids. The germline V gene encodes CDR1 WNHNN and CDR2 SYGVQD (reference sequence). In DNA, the CDR3 is TGCGCCAGCAGACCCGGACAGGGGAAAAGTTCACCCCTCCACTTT. This codes for CASRPGQGKSSPLHF.

This clone was seen a few times. This sequence joins TRBV19 and TRBJ1-3, with TRBD1 identical over 7 bases. This CDR3 is built from 15 residues. Losses at the gene ends were 8 bases for V and 4 bases for J; bases not matched to a gene: 11. Germline values: CDR1 LNHDA, CDR2 SQIVND (reference sequence). The CDR3 region is CASGGRRDRGNTIYF. DNA of the CDR3: TGTGCCAGTGGAGGCCGCCGGGACAGAGGAAACACCATATATTTT.

The genes are TRBV7-9 and TRBJ2-2, with D possibly TRBD2 on 5 matching bases. Trimming cost V 3 bases and J 1 base, with 9 bases left between them. The CDR3 consists of 15 residues. Germline assignment: CDR1 SEHNR and CDR2 FQNEAQ (reference sequence). The CDR3 loop reads CASSLHRGNTGELFF. CDR3 DNA: TGTGCCAGCAGCTTGCATCGGGGGAACACCGGGGAGCTGTTTTTT. The full variable domain, rest sourced from reference TRBV7-9 and TRBJ2-2, is DTGVSQNPRHKITKRGQNVTFRCDPISEHNRLYWYRQTLGQGPEFLTYFQNEAQLEKSRLLSDRFSAERPKGSFSTLEIQRTEQGDSAMYLCASSLHRGNTGELFFGEGSRLTVL.

V and J are TRBV5-5 and TRBJ1-4; a possible D gene is TRBD1 (6 bases). Germline V lookup: CDR1 SGHKS, CDR2 YYEKEE (reference sequence). Between the trimmed V and J ends, which lost 4 bases and 4 bases, there was a span of 14 bases. The CDR3 length is 15 residues. CDR3 nucleotides: TGTGCCAGCAGCGACAAGACAGGAGATAATGAAAAACTGTTTTTT. Encoded protein: CASSDKTGDNEKLFF.

The chain is built from TRBV19 and TRBJ2-7; weak D call: TRBD1 (7 bases). The CDR3 sequence is 13 residues long. Germline lookup yields CDR1 LNHDA and CDR2 SQIVND (reference sequence). V lost 3 bases, J lost 5 bases, and 11 bases lay in between. This CDR3 is CASSIDREDEQYF. The CDR3 DNA reads TGTGCCAGTAGTATCGACAGGGAGGACGAGCAGTACTTC.

This chain links TRBV11-3 with TRBJ2-2, with TRBD2 identical over 7 bases. The V gene end was trimmed by 5 bases and the J gene end by 5 bases; junction bases not matched to a gene: 14. The CDR3 loop spans 17 amino acids. Germline V CDR1 and CDR2: SGHNT, YENEEA. CDR3 bases: TGTGCCAGCAGCCCCCAGACAAGCGGGATGGGTACCGGGGAGCTGTTTTTT. It encodes CASSPQTSGMGTGELFF.

The chain carries TRBV7-2 and TRBJ2-3; 10 positions match TRBD2. Germline trimming cut 9 bases from V and 3 bases from J; bases unmatched to any gene: 6. CDR3 length equals 14 residues. The germline V gene has CDR1 SGHTA and CDR2 FQGNSA. CDR3 sequence (DNA): TGTGCCAGTGCTCCGGGACTAGCGACAGATACGCAGTATTTT. It specifies CASAPGLATDTQYF.

This chain uses TRBV7-3 with TRBJ2-3; 10 nucleotides align to TRBD2. Trimming took 4 bases from V and 6 from J; bases not matched to a gene: 7. Germline CDR1 is SGHTA and CDR2 is FQGTGA. This CDR3 has 15 amino acids. The CDR3 coding sequence is TGTGCCAGCAGCTCCAGCGGGGGGGCCGGGGATACGCAGTATTTT. Its translation is CASSSSGGAGDTQYF.

This clone was seen a few times. This chain joins TRBV19 and TRBJ2-3; D ambiguous. Germline V CDR1 and CDR2: LNHDA, SQIVND (reference sequence). The V gene lost 6 bases and the J gene lost 6 bases, with 7 bases spanning the gap. CDR3 length: 11 residues. The CDR3 DNA reads TGTGCCAGTAGGTCTGCGGATACGCAGTATTTT. This gives the protein CASRSADTQYF.

The rearrangement uses TRBV5-1 and TRBJ2-3; D uncertain. The CDR3 loop spans 16 amino acids. Germline lookup yields CDR1 SGHRS and CDR2 YFSETQ. V was cut by 4 bases and J by 2 bases, with 17 bases left in between. CDR3 region: CASSSQIISTTDTQYF. CDR3 sequence (DNA): TGCGCCAGCAGCAGTCAGATAATCAGTACCACAGATACGCAGTATTTT. Filled out from reference TRBV5-1 and TRBJ2-3, the complete variable domain reads KAGVTQTPRYLIKTRGQQVTLSCSPISGHRSVSWYQQTPGQGLQFLFEYFSETQRNKGNFPGRFSGRQFSNSRSEMNVSTLELGDSALYLCASSSQIISTTDTQYFGPGTRLTVL.

The count of this clone is one. The chain has TRBV2 and TRBJ2-7, with 8 bases lining up with TRBD1. Germline CDR1 is SNHLY and CDR2 is FYNNEI. The CDR3 has 18 residues. V was clipped by 7 bases and J by 2 bases; unmatched bases: 19. The DNA of the CDR3 is TGTGCCAGCAAACTCTCTCGACGGACAGGGAGACTAGCCTACGAGCAGTACTTC. It yields the protein CASKLSRRTGRLAYEQYF.

In this sample, this clone turned up a few times. The chain is built from TRBV10-1 and TRBJ1-1; 7 bases match TRBD1. Germline V CDR1 and CDR2: WNHNN, SYGVQD (reference sequence). This CDR3 region has 13 residues. The junction had 3 bases not matched to a gene; V was cut back by 6 bases and J by 2 bases. The CDR3 DNA is TGCGCCAGCAGAGGGGACAGTAACACTGAAGCTTTCTTT. Translated, it gives CASRGDSNTEAFF.

The rearrangement links TRBV6-1 to TRBJ2-5; 10 nucleotides line up with TRBD1. Germline lookup yields CDR1 MNHNS and CDR2 SASEGT. V lost 6 bases and J lost 4; bases outside the gene matches: 2. The CDR3 totals 13 residues. The CDR3 reads CASRDRGVETQYF. CDR3 coding DNA: TGTGCCAGCAGGGACAGGGGGGTAGAGACCCAGTACTTC.